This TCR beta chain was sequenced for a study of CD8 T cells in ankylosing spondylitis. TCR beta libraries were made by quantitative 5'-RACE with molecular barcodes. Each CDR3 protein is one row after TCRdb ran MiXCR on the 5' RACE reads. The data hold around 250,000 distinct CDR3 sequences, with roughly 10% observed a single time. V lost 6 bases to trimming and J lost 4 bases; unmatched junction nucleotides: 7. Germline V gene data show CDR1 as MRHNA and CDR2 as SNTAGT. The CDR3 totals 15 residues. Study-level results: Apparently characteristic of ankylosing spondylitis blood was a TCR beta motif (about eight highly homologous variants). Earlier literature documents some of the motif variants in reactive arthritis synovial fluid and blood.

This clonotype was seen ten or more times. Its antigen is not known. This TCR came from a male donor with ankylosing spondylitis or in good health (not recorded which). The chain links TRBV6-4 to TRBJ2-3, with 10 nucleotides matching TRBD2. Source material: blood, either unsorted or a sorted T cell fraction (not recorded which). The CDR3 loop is CASSELAGEADTQYF. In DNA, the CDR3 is TGTGCCAGCAGCGAGCTAGCGGGAGAAGCAGATACGCAGTATTTT.